Each of the 2 T cell receptor beta chains below was sequenced from the same sample in a study of CD4 T cells in relation to SARS-CoV-2 and coronaviruses. The unexposed donors gave CD4+ T cells in about 2011-2018, prior to COVID-19. Profiled with immunoSEQ multiplex PCR; TCRdb holds only in-frame clones, not every one. Here the sample spans about 68,000 clones, 90% to 95% being singletons. The sequencing input was naive CD4+ T cells from PBMCs. Described subset: naive CD4+ T cells isolated by negative enrichment. The receptors were sampled from a human donor in good health.

This chain links TRBV29-1 with TRBJ2-7; a possible D gene is TRBD1 (6 bases). Germline CDR1 reads SQVTM; CDR2 reads ANQGSEA. The CDR3 totals 12 residues. V was pared by 3 bases and J by 2 bases, with 8 bases between. The CDR3 protein is CSVEGATYEQYF. The CDR3 DNA follows: TGCAGCGTTGAGGGGGCCACCTACGAGCAGTACTTC.

V usage is TRBV4-3 and J usage is TRBJ1-2, with 7 bases matching TRBD1. The length of the CDR3 is 15 residues. V trimming: 1 base; J trimming: 8 bases; junction bases outside the gene matches: 10. Germline loops: CDR1 LGHNA, CDR2 YSLEER. The CDR3, as DNA: TGCGCCAGCAGCCAAGTAACAGGGGAATCGGGAGGCTACACCTTC. Translating it yields CASSQVTGESGGYTF.